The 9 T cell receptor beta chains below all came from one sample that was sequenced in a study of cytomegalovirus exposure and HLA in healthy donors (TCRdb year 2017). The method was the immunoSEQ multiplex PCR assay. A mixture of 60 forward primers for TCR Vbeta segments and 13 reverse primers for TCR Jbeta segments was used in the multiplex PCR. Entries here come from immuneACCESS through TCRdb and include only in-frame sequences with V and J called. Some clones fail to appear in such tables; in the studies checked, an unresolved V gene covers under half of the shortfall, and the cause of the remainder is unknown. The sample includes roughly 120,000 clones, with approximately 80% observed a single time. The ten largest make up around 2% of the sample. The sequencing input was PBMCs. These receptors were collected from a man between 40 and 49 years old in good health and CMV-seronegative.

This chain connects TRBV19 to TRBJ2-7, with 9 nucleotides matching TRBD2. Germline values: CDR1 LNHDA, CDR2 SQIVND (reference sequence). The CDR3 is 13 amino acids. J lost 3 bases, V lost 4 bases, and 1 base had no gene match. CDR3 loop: CASSTSGNYEQYF. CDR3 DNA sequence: TGTGCCAGTAGTACTAGCGGGAACTACGAGCAGTACTTC.

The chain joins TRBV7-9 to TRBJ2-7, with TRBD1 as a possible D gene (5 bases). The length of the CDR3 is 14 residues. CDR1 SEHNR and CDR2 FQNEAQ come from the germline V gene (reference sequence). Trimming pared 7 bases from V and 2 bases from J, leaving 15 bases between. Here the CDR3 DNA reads TGTGCCAGCAAATCTCCGACAGAGGCCTACGAGCAGTACTTC. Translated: CASKSPTEAYEQYF.

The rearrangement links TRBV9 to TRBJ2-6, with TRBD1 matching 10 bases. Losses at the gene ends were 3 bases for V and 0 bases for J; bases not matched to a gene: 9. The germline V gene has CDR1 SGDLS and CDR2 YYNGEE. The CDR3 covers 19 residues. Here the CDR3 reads CASSEKTGGYLSGANVLTF. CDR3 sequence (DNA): TGTGCCAGCAGCGAAAAGACAGGGGGCTACCTCTCTGGGGCCAACGTCCTGACTTTC.

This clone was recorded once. Here the CDR3 reads CASSREGSWGIYEQYF. The CDR3 nucleotides are TGCGCCAGCAGTCGAGAGGGCTCCTGGGGTATATACGAGCAGTACTTC. The chain recombines TRBV5-1 with TRBJ2-7; D possibly corresponds to TRBD2 (5 bases). In germline, CDR1 is SGHRS, CDR2 YFSETQ. The CDR3 has 16 residues. Trimming removed 5 bases at V and 4 bases at J, with 22 bases between. Combining the CDR3 with reference TRBV5-1 and TRBJ2-7 gives the whole variable domain KAGVTQTPRYLIKTRGQQVTLSCSPISGHRSVSWYQQTPGQGLQFLFEYFSETQRNKGNFPGRFSGRQFSNSRSEMNVSTLELGDSALYLCASSREGSWGIYEQYFGPGTRLTVT.

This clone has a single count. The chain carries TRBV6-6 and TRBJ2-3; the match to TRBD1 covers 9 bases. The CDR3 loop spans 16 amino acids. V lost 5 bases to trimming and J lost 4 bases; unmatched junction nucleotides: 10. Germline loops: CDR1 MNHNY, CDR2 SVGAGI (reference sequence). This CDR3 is CASSGFSGQGPDTQYF. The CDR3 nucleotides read TGTGCCAGCAGTGGGTTCTCGGGACAGGGACCAGATACGCAGTATTTT.

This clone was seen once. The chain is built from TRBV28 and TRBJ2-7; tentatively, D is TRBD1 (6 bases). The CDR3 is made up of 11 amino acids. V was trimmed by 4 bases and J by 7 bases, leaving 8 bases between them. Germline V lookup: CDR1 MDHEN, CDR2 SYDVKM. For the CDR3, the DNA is TGTGCCAGCAGTTACAGGGTTGAGCAGTACTTC. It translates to CASSYRVEQYF.

CDR3 in amino acids: CASSRRQGAHEQYF. The CDR3 bases are TGTGCCAGCAGCAGGCGACAGGGGGCTCACGAGCAGTACTTC. The chain is built from TRBV7-2 and TRBJ2-7; TRBD1 aligns across 10 bases. Germline V CDR1 and CDR2: SGHTA, FQGNSA. The CDR3 spans 14 residues. Trimming at V came to 5 bases and at J to 5 bases, leaving 6 bases not matched to a gene.

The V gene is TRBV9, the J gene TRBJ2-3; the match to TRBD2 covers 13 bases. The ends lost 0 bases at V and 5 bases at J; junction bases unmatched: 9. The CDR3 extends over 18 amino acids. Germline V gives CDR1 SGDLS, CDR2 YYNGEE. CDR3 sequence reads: CASSVGTELAGGQDTQYF. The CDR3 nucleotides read TGTGCCAGCAGCGTAGGGACCGAACTAGCGGGAGGGCAAGATACGCAGTATTTT.

CDR3 bases: TGCGCCAGCAGTTCTCAGGGACAAGAGACCCAGTACTTC. Its protein is CASSSQGQETQYF. This rearrangement joins TRBV5-1 to TRBJ2-5, with D perhaps matching TRBD1 (5 bases). Germline CDR1 is SGHRS and CDR2 is YFSETQ. The CDR3 is 13 amino acids. Between the trimmed V and J ends, which lost 5 bases and 2 bases, there was a span of 10 bases.